Presented here are 19 T cell receptor beta chains from one specimen sequenced in a study of shared clonotypes between healthy human individuals. Measured with immunoSEQ multiplex PCR; TCRdb has only the in-frame clones, and not every one. Among approximately 1,000,000 clones, 70% to 80% were seen once, and the ten largest hold 0.52%. The sequenced sample was memory CD4+ T cells from PBMCs. Described subset: CD45RA-negative fraction. The source of these receptors is a man aged 18-30 years in good health. Some clones in this sample may be carry-over from other donors' samples.

This CDR3 is CASGTGGRGDIQYF. CDR3 DNA sequence: TGTGCCAGTGGGACGGGCGGGAGAGGGGACATTCAGTACTTC. The V gene is TRBV13, the J gene TRBJ2-4, with 7 bases that match TRBD2. The J segment lost 8 bases and the V segment lost 9 bases, leaving 13 bases of the junction unmatched. CDR1 and CDR2 (germline): PRHDT, FYEKMQ (reference sequence). The CDR3 has 14 residues.

The CDR3 coding sequence is TGTGCCAGCAGCCAAGAGGGGCGGCGCGGGAGACCCTCCTACAATGAGCAGTTCTTC. This translates into CASSQEGRRGRPSYNEQFF. J is TRBJ2-1 and V is TRBV4-2; TRBD2 matches 7 bases. The V segment lost 0 bases and the J segment 0 bases; nucleotides outside the gene matches: 11. Germline-derived CDR1 and CDR2 are LGHNA and YNFKEQ. The CDR3 is made up of 19 amino acids.

The chain has TRBV9 and TRBJ1-1, with D maybe TRBD1 (6 bases). The CDR3 extends over 15 amino acids. V lost 0 bases and J lost 4, with 13 bases in between. Germline V lookup: CDR1 SGDLS, CDR2 YYNGEE. This CDR3 reads CASSVETGGFTEAFF. Here the CDR3 DNA reads TGTGCCAGCAGCGTAGAGACCGGGGGCTTCACTGAAGCTTTCTTT.

The J gene is TRBJ2-1, the V gene TRBV10-3; 9 bases fit TRBD2. Per the germline V gene, CDR1 is ENHRY and CDR2 is SYGVKD. The length of the CDR3 is 16 residues. V was clipped by 4 bases and J by 5 bases; unmatched bases: 9. The CDR3 is CAISAGVAGADNEQFF. The CDR3 DNA follows: TGTGCCATCAGTGCTGGGGTAGCGGGAGCGGACAATGAGCAGTTCTTC.

This clone was detected once. The genes are TRBV7-9 and TRBJ1-2; unclear D gene. V lost 3 bases and J lost 4, with 6 bases in between. This CDR3 has 12 amino acids. Per the germline V gene, CDR1 is SEHNR and CDR2 is FQNEAQ (reference sequence). CDR3 sequence: CASSLTVYGYTF. The CDR3 region has the DNA TGTGCCAGCAGCTTGACGGTCTATGGCTACACCTTC.

This clone was counted many times. The chain combines TRBV11-2 with TRBJ1-2, with TRBD1 matching over 11 bases. The CDR3 runs to 17 residues. Germline-derived CDR1 and CDR2 are SGHAT and FQNNGV. V was pared by 1 base and J by 4 bases, with 8 bases of the junction left unmatched. The chain's CDR3 is CASSLGRTGGLVYGYTF. DNA for the CDR3: TGTGCCAGCAGCTTAGGCAGGACAGGGGGCCTCGTCTATGGCTACACCTTC.

The chain employs TRBV18 and TRBJ1-5; D might be TRBD1 (5 bases). The germline V and J ends were trimmed by 0 bases and 7 bases, with 19 bases remaining between them. This CDR3 comprises 17 residues. Germline-derived CDR1 and CDR2 are KGHSH and LQKENI. This CDR3 is CASSPPPLFGAYQPQHF. CDR3 coding DNA: TGTGCCAGCTCACCACCCCCTCTTTTCGGGGCGTACCAGCCCCAGCATTTT.

This clone came up a few times. The same CDR3 arises from other DNA sequences in this sample as well. The chain has TRBV18 and TRBJ2-1, with 10 bases fitting TRBD2. There are 15 residues in the CDR3. Germline CDR1 is KGHSH and CDR2 is LQKENI. J gave up 5 bases and V 3 bases, and 4 bases lay outside the gene matches. The CDR3 sequence is CASSPGLAGDNEQFF. Written as DNA, the CDR3 is TGTGCCAGCTCACCCGGGCTAGCGGGAGACAATGAGCAGTTCTTC.

The V and J genes are TRBV5-4 and TRBJ1-2, with D maybe TRBD1 (5 bases). Trimming removed 5 bases at V and 1 base at J, with 15 bases between. The germline V gene encodes CDR1 SGHNT and CDR2 YYREEE (reference sequence). The CDR3 totals 15 residues. CDR3 amino acids: CASSSRDRGNYGYTF. As DNA, the CDR3 is TGTGCCAGCAGTAGCCGGGACCGGGGTAACTATGGCTACACCTTC.

The chain carries TRBV2 and TRBJ2-3, with D maybe TRBD1 (5 bases). Trimming left V 0 bases short and J 4 bases short, with 5 bases between. Per germline, CDR1 SNHLY and CDR2 FYNNEI. The CDR3 is made up of 13 amino acids. In DNA form, the CDR3 reads TGTGCCAGCAGTGAAGCAGGGGCAGATACGCAGTATTTT. Translating gives CASSEAGADTQYF.

V and J are TRBV20-1 and TRBJ1-2; no firm D call. In germline, CDR1 is DFQATT, CDR2 SNEGSKA (reference sequence). The CDR3 is made up of 11 amino acids. The V end lost 3 bases, the J end lost 7 bases, and 9 bases lay between the germline ends. The CDR3 region is CSARLPSGYTF. The CDR3 DNA reads as TGCAGTGCTAGGTTGCCCTCTGGCTACACCTTC.

The chain joins TRBV7-3 to TRBJ2-7; tentatively, D is TRBD1 (5 bases). The CDR3 runs to 16 residues. From germline, CDR1 is SGHTA and CDR2 FQGTGA. Trimming took off 5 bases at V and 3 bases at J, with 20 bases between the two ends. CDR3 bases: TGTGCCAGCAGCCCCGATGCCTCCACAGGAAACTACGAGCAGTACTTC. Translating gives CASSPDASTGNYEQYF.

This clone was counted many times. The CDR3 protein is CASSEAGPLAGDFHEQYF. The DNA of the CDR3 is TGTGCCAGCAGTGAAGCGGGGCCTCTAGCGGGAGATTTCCACGAGCAGTACTTC. The V gene is TRBV2, the J gene TRBJ2-7, with 10 bases identical to TRBD2. The V segment lost 0 bases and the J segment 5 bases; nucleotides outside the gene matches: 13. There are 18 residues in the CDR3. Germline V gene data show CDR1 as SNHLY and CDR2 as FYNNEI.

The chain recombines TRBV5-4 with TRBJ2-7; 13 bases are shared with TRBD2. CDR3 size: 15 residues. Unmatched junction bases numbered 8, after V lost 6 bases and J lost 5 bases. CDR1 and CDR2 from the germline V gene are SGHNT and YYREEE (reference sequence). CDR3 DNA: TGTGCCAGCAAATCACGGACTAGCGGGAGCGACGAGCAGTACTTC. Encoded protein: CASKSRTSGSDEQYF.

The genes are TRBV5-1 and TRBJ2-7, with TRBD2 matching 11 bases. Trimming at V came to 4 bases and at J to 1 base, leaving 7 bases not matched to a gene. CDR3 length equals 16 residues. Looked up from germline, CDR1 is SGHRS and CDR2 is YFSETQ. The CDR3 DNA is TGCGCCAGCAGCCCTGTAGCGGGAGGGCCTTCCTACGAGCAGTACTTC. Its translation is CASSPVAGGPSYEQYF.

The rearrangement links TRBV5-1 to TRBJ1-1; D ambiguous. Germline CDR1 SGHRS, CDR2 YFSETQ. V lost 2 bases, J lost 2 bases, and 7 bases lay in between. The CDR3 length is 13 residues. Here the CDR3 DNA reads TGCGCCAGCAGCTTTAGATCCAACACTGAAGCTTTCTTT. Its protein is CASSFRSNTEAFF.

V gene TRBV29-1 combines with J gene TRBJ1-3, with D maybe TRBD1 (6 bases). The germline V gene has CDR1 SQVTM and CDR2 ANQGSEA. The ends were cut back, 3 bases at V and 4 bases at J, with 13 bases in the middle. This CDR3 is built from 14 residues. CDR3 amino acids: CSVDGDKGGNTIYF. CDR3 nucleotide sequence: TGCAGCGTTGATGGGGACAAGGGAGGAAACACCATATATTTT.

This clone was detected a few times. The genes are TRBV6-5 and TRBJ1-3; 8 bases align to TRBD1. The CDR3 loop spans 14 amino acids. Germline V gives CDR1 MNHEY, CDR2 SVGAGI. With 6 bases clipped from V and 3 bases from J, the junction kept 4 bases outside the gene matches. CDR3 nucleotide sequence: TGTGCCAGCAGCCCGACAGGGGTTGGAAACACCATATATTTT. This translates into CASSPTGVGNTIYF.

The V gene is TRBV7-2, the J gene TRBJ2-2; 9 bases are shared with TRBD2. This CDR3 contains 15 residues. V lost 1 base and J lost 4; bases outside the gene matches: 1. Looked up from germline, CDR1 is SGHTA and CDR2 is FQGNSA. DNA of the CDR3: TGTGCCAGCAGCTTAGTAGCGGGAGCCACCGGGGAGCTGTTTTTT. Amino acids: CASSLVAGATGELFF.